Sequencing of this T cell receptor (beta chain) was carried out in a study of cytotoxic CD8 clonotypes in ibrutinib-treated CLL. Study in general: Treatment had run for a median 12 months, range 6 to 36, when response samples were taken.

TCRdb's table, derived via immunoSEQ multiplex PCR, lists solely in-frame clones and lacks some. The sample lists approximately 70,000 clones, approximately 80% occurring once. This clone was counted only a few times. Germline V gives CDR1 LNHDA, CDR2 SQIVND (reference sequence). V shed 3 bases and J shed 7 bases, with 18 bases lying between them. The CDR3 is 15 residues long. Sample: PBMCs, taken at disease progression, from a patient treated with ibrutinib. The TCR comes from a human donor with chronic lymphocytic leukemia. The chain couples TRBV19 to TRBJ1-2; D gene uncertain. The CDR3 spells CASSINGFATGGYTF. The CDR3 DNA follows: TGTGCCAGTAGTATCAACGGGTTCGCGACGGGTGGCTACACCTTC.